These 12 T cell receptor beta chains were all obtained from the same sample, sequenced in a study of T-cell memory formation after mild COVID-19. MiXCR, run by TCRdb on the 5' RACE reads, gives a single entry per CDR3 protein. The sample carries over 300,000 distinct CDR3 sequences, 20% recorded once. Sequencing was done on a sample of PBMCs or a T cell subset sorted from them (not recorded which). The receptor set was obtained from a man between 18 and 29 years old who had mild COVID-19 (a few samples of this study predate the infection). Cell type and time point are not known.

This clonotype turned up a few times. This chain joins TRBV12-3 or TRBV12-4 and TRBJ2-3; D is undetermined. The CDR3 extends over 14 amino acids. V gave up 4 bases and J gave up 3 bases, with 11 bases separating them. CDR3 DNA: TGTGCCAGCAGTTGGCAGGCAGGTACAGATACGCAGTATTTT. It encodes CASSWQAGTDTQYF.

This clonotype was found a few times. The rearrangement joins TRBV27 to TRBJ1-3; the match to TRBD1 covers 7 bases. Losses at the gene ends were 0 bases for V and 3 bases for J; bases not matched to a gene: 2. The CDR3 has 15 residues. Germline V CDR1 and CDR2: MNHEY, SMNVEV (reference sequence). The CDR3 bases are TGTGCCAGCAGTTTATCTACAGGGGTTGGAAACACCATATATTTT. Its translation: CASSLSTGVGNTIYF.

This clonotype came up a few times. The V gene is TRBV11-2, the J gene TRBJ2-1, with D unresolved. Trimming removed 6 bases from V and 0 bases from J, with 12 bases in between. The CDR3 has 15 amino acids. In germline, CDR1 is SGHAT, CDR2 FQNNGV. This CDR3 is CASRGAWGSYNEQFF. CDR3 DNA: TGTGCCAGCAGGGGTGCTTGGGGCTCCTACAATGAGCAGTTCTTC.

This clonotype was observed a handful of times. The gene calls are TRBV13 and TRBJ1-4; 12 bases line up with TRBD1. This CDR3 is built from 19 residues. Trimming cost V 0 bases and J 6 bases; bases outside gene matches: 11. Germline CDR1 PRHDT, CDR2 FYEKMQ (reference sequence). The CDR3 coding sequence is TGTGCCAGCAGCTTAGGAGGGACAGGGGGCTTAGGGTCGGATGAAAAACTGTTTTTT. Translating it yields CASSLGGTGGLGSDEKLFF. The complete variable domain, with remaining parts taken from reference TRBV13 and TRBJ1-4, reads AAGVIQSPRHLIKEKRETATLKCYPIPRHDTVYWYQQGPGQDPQFLISFYEKMQSDKGSIPDRFSAQQFSDYHSELNMSSLELGDSALYFCASSLGGTGGLGSDEKLFFGSGTQLSVL.

J is TRBJ2-3 and V is TRBV7-2, with TRBD2 identical over 7 bases. CDR3 length equals 15 residues. V trimming: 1 base; J trimming: 4 bases; junction bases outside the gene matches: 5. The germline V gene has CDR1 SGHTA and CDR2 FQGNSA. CDR3 sequence reads: CASSLDGGGADTQYF. CDR3 nucleotides: TGTGCCAGCAGCTTAGATGGTGGGGGGGCAGATACGCAGTATTTT.

The J gene is TRBJ1-2, the V gene TRBV6-6, with 8 positions matching TRBD1. This CDR3 has 15 residues. V shed 5 bases, J shed 5 bases, and the junction held 10 bases outside the gene matches. Germline V gene sequence: CDR1 MNHNY, CDR2 SVGAGI (reference sequence). As DNA, the CDR3 is TGTGCCAGCAGTACCTCGACAGGGGCGGTTTATGGCTACACCTTC. It encodes CASSTSTGAVYGYTF.

V gene TRBV6-6 combines with J gene TRBJ2-1; either TRBD1 or TRBD2 may supply D (5 bases each). Trimming took off 0 bases at V and 6 bases at J, with 12 bases between the two ends. Germline V gene data show CDR1 as MNHNY and CDR2 as SVGAGI (reference sequence). The CDR3 runs 15 residues. The chain's CDR3 is CASSYSRGELNEQFF. CDR3 DNA sequence: TGTGCCAGCAGTTACTCGAGAGGGGAGCTCAATGAGCAGTTCTTC.

This rearrangement joins TRBV5-6 to TRBJ1-5; D uncertain. The germline gives CDR1 SGHDT, CDR2 YYEEEE. The CDR3 loop spans 16 amino acids. Deletions cut 6 bases from V and 5 bases from J, with 21 bases between. Here the CDR3 reads CASTRLEQDRDQPQHF. CDR3 nucleotide sequence: TGTGCCAGCACCCGCCTCGAGCAGGATAGGGATCAGCCCCAGCATTTT.

This chain links TRBV30 with TRBJ1-2; D is ambiguous. Germline loops: CDR1 GTSNPN, CDR2 SVGIG (reference sequence). This CDR3 is built from 13 residues. V was trimmed by 2 bases and J by 4 bases, leaving 11 bases between them. The CDR3 sequence is CAWSRSVGYGYTF. The CDR3 DNA reads as TGTGCCTGGAGTAGGTCGGTGGGCTATGGCTACACCTTC.

The sample holds a few counts of this clonotype. This chain joins TRBV29-1 and TRBJ1-1; weak D call: TRBD1 (5 bases). The CDR3 consists of 12 residues. Per germline, CDR1 SQVTM and CDR2 ANQGSEA. Deletions cut 6 bases from V and 7 bases from J, with 15 bases between. The CDR3 DNA follows: TGCAGCGTCAAGTCGTTGACAGTTGAAGCTTTCTTT. It codes for CSVKSLTVEAFF.

This clonotype appeared a few times. The rearrangement links TRBV5-1 to TRBJ1-2; D possibly corresponds to TRBD1 (5 bases). The ends were cut back, 6 bases at V and 5 bases at J, with 14 bases in the middle. Germline values: CDR1 SGHRS, CDR2 YFSETQ. This CDR3 is 13 amino acids long. The CDR3, as DNA: TGCGCCAGCACCCCGGAGGGGAGGTATGGCTACACCTTC. This gives the protein CASTPEGRYGYTF.

This chain uses TRBV5-4 with TRBJ2-1, with D possibly being TRBD1 or TRBD2 (6 bases each). Between the trimmed V and J ends, which lost 0 bases and 7 bases, there was a span of 17 bases. Germline V gene lookup returns CDR1 SGHNT and CDR2 YYREEE (reference sequence). The CDR3 has 16 residues. For the CDR3, the DNA is TGTGCCAGCAGCTTGGGGGGACGGGGGCCGGGGAATGAGCAGTTCTTC. Translation: CASSLGGRGPGNEQFF.